These 13 T cell receptor beta chains originate from one sample sequenced in a study of CD8+CD57+ T cells in acquired aplastic anemia. Genomic DNA, serving as template, underwent TCR beta VDJ and CDR3 profiling. From the reads, TCRdb called clonotypes with MiXCR, one entry per CDR3 protein. The sample has 200,000 to 250,000 distinct CDR3 sequences, roughly 35% seen once. Sequencing was done on a sample of sorted CD4+, CD8+, or CD8+CD57+ T cells (not recorded which) from PBMCs. Receptors were obtained from a human donor in good health, serving as a control.

This clonotype has at least ten counts. V usage is TRBV20-1 and J usage is TRBJ1-2; 8 nucleotides agree with TRBD1. The CDR3 contains 15 residues. Germline V gene data show CDR1 as DFQATT and CDR2 as SNEGSKA (reference sequence). The ends lost 3 bases at V and 8 bases at J; junction bases unmatched: 14. DNA for the CDR3: TGCAGTGCTAGCAGGGCCGGGACAGGCGCCTTGGGCTACACCTTC. Its translation: CSASRAGTGALGYTF.

The table lists this clonotype with many counts. The genes are TRBV10-3 and TRBJ1-2; no clear D. Germline CDR1 reads ENHRY; CDR2 reads SYGVKD. This CDR3 has 13 residues. The V end was cut by 0 bases, the J end by 8 bases, with 10 bases between. The CDR3: CAISESEGGGYTF. CDR3 in DNA: TGTGCCATCAGTGAGTCGGAGGGTGGAGGCTACACCTTC.

This clonotype was detected ten times or more. This chain connects TRBV19 to TRBJ2-2; 7 bases fit TRBD1. The CDR3 sequence is 15 residues long. V trimming: 5 bases; J trimming: 4 bases; junction bases outside the gene matches: 7. The V gene's germline CDR1 is LNHDA and CDR2 SQIVND (reference sequence). The CDR3 protein is CASSPRQGTTGELFF. CDR3 bases: TGTGCCAGTAGTCCTAGACAGGGTACCACCGGGGAGCTGTTTTTT. Using reference TRBV19 and TRBJ2-2 for the parts outside the CDR3, the full variable domain is DGGITQSPKYLFRKEGQNVTLSCEQNLNHDAMYWYRQDPGQGLRLIYYSQIVNDFQKGDIAEGYSVSREKKESFPLTVTSAQKNPTAFYLCASSPRQGTTGELFFGEGSRLTVL.

The sample holds many counts of this clonotype. The chain carries TRBV9 and TRBJ2-5; TRBD1 or TRBD2 may be the D gene (5 bases each). CDR3 length: 13 residues. With 3 bases removed from V and 4 bases from J, the gap between germline ends came to 10 bases. Per germline, CDR1 SGDLS and CDR2 YYNGEE. The CDR3 bases are TGTGCCAGCAGCGCGGGACCCCTAGAGACCCAGTACTTC. Residues: CASSAGPLETQYF.

The chain is built from TRBV5-1 and TRBJ1-1, with a tentative D call TRBD1 (5 bases). Between the trimmed V and J ends, which lost 4 bases and 2 bases, there was a span of 12 bases. The germline CDR1 and CDR2 sequences are SGHRS and YFSETQ. The CDR3 is made up of 14 amino acids. The CDR3 DNA follows: TGCGCCAGCAGCCCAGGGACTCTCAACACTGAAGCTTTCTTT. It yields the protein CASSPGTLNTEAFF.

This clonotype was counted between two and nine times. The V call is TRBV20-1, the J call TRBJ2-1; TRBD2 is a possible D gene (5 bases). Per germline, CDR1 DFQATT and CDR2 SNEGSKA (reference sequence). The CDR3 is 17 residues long. V lost 0 bases, J lost 0 bases, and 15 bases lay in between. This chain's CDR3 is CSARDDRAVFSYNEQFF. The CDR3 nucleotides are TGCAGTGCTAGAGATGACCGAGCGGTCTTCTCCTACAATGAGCAGTTCTTC.

This clonotype was detected only a few times. The rearrangement links TRBV2 to TRBJ1-5; D gene uncertain. This CDR3 has 14 amino acids. Trimming removed 5 bases at V and 6 bases at J, with 14 bases between. Per the germline V gene, CDR1 is SNHLY and CDR2 is FYNNEI. CDR3 in amino acids: CASSFLGYGQPQHF. The CDR3 DNA follows: TGTGCCAGCAGTTTTTTAGGGTATGGTCAGCCCCAGCATTTT.

The sample holds many counts of this clonotype. The chain combines TRBV15 with TRBJ2-7; TRBD1 aligns across 7 bases. Germline CDR1 is LNHNV and CDR2 is YYDKDF (reference sequence). CDR3 length equals 16 residues. Germline trimming cut 1 base from V and 2 bases from J; bases unmatched to any gene: 8. The CDR3 region is CATSRAAGTATYEQYF. Written as DNA, the CDR3 is TGTGCCACCAGCAGAGCCGCCGGGACAGCTACCTACGAGCAGTACTTC.

This clonotype has ten or more counts. This chain connects TRBV5-1 to TRBJ1-5, with D uncertain. Trimming stripped 5 bases from V and 0 bases from J, with 6 bases between. Germline CDR1 is SGHRS and CDR2 is YFSETQ. The length of the CDR3 is 13 residues. CDR3 in DNA: TGCGCCAGCAGTGCCAATAGCAATCAGCCCCAGCATTTT. Its protein is CASSANSNQPQHF.

The chain employs TRBV28 and TRBJ2-1; TRBD2 aligns across 8 bases. The CDR3 runs to 17 residues. Germline V gene sequence: CDR1 MDHEN, CDR2 SYDVKM. The ends lost 4 bases at V and 2 bases at J; junction bases unmatched: 10. The CDR3 loop reads CASSSPGGSGTYNEQFF. Here the CDR3 DNA reads TGTGCCAGCAGTTCACCAGGCGGTAGCGGGACCTACAATGAGCAGTTCTTC. Full variable domain (missing parts from reference TRBV28 and TRBJ2-1): DVKVTQSSRYLVKRTGEKVFLECVQDMDHENMFWYRQDPGLGLRLIYFSYDVKMKEKGDIPEGYSVSREKKERFSLILESASTNQTSMYLCASSSPGGSGTYNEQFFGPGTRLTVL.

CDR3 sequence (DNA): TGCAGTGCTAAGGCGGGAGGGTGGCAAGAGACCCAGTACTTC. Translation: CSAKAGGWQETQYF. The chain uses TRBV20-1 and TRBJ2-5, with 9 nucleotides matching TRBD2. The CDR3 runs 14 residues. Germline V CDR1 and CDR2: DFQATT, SNEGSKA (reference sequence). Trimming at V came to 4 bases and at J to 2 bases, leaving 5 bases not matched to a gene.

As DNA, the CDR3 is TGCGCCAGCTCCGGGACTAGCGGGGGAAAATACTACTTC. This encodes CASSGTSGGKYYF. This rearrangement joins TRBV5-1 to TRBJ2-7; TRBD2 agrees at 14 bases. The CDR3 totals 13 residues. The V segment lost 7 bases and the J segment 13 bases; nucleotides outside the gene matches: 10. In germline, CDR1 is SGHRS, CDR2 YFSETQ.

The J gene is TRBJ2-1, the V gene TRBV9, with 16 bases lining up with TRBD2. The trim removed 5 bases at V and 6 bases at J, leaving 11 bases unmatched. Germline loops: CDR1 SGDLS, CDR2 YYNGEE. CDR3 size: 18 residues. The CDR3 sequence: CASSDDTGLAGGRNEQFF. CDR3 nucleotide sequence: TGTGCCAGCAGTGACGACACGGGACTAGCGGGAGGGCGCAATGAGCAGTTCTTC.